This entry lists 22 T cell receptor beta chains sequenced from one sample in a study of blood T cells in healthy people across ages (dated by TCRdb to between 2014 and 2017). Libraries came from 5' RACE. TCRdb lists the instrument as Illumina HiSeq 2500. A second PCR of about 7 to 12 cycles was run with a J-beta primer mix and a sample-barcoded 5' primer. TCRdb itself trimmed the public reads at Q25 with fastp, ran MiXCR and retained productive beta chains. Under each unique CDR3 protein, matching rows form one entry showing the most common genes and DNA. The sample records fewer than 2,000,000 distinct CDR3 sequences, almost 35% of which are singletons. Of the sample, 10% to 12% falls within the top ten clones. Material: blood. All receptors derive from a woman in her twenties or thirties in good health.

The chain has TRBV29-1 and TRBJ1-1, with D possibly being TRBD1 (5 bases). Germline CDR1 SQVTM, CDR2 ANQGSEA. V lost 5 bases, J lost 4 bases, and 11 bases lay in between. The CDR3 is 12 residues long. The CDR3 is CSVSTGTTEAFF. Here the CDR3 DNA reads TGCAGCGTTTCAACAGGTACCACTGAAGCTTTCTTT.

As for this clonotype: Just one base apart from a much larger clone, this may be a read error. The V call is TRBV29-1, the J call TRBJ2-1; D gene unclear. From germline, CDR1 is SQVTM and CDR2 ANQGSEA. The CDR3 length is 15 residues. Trimming shortened V by 5 bases and J by 0 bases, and 14 bases separated the two germline ends. The CDR3 here is CSVQGFIASYNEQFF. The DNA for the CDR3 is TGCAGCGTTCAAGGCTTTATCGCCTCCTACAATGAGCAGTTCTTC.

This clonotype was seen a handful of times. V gene TRBV13 combines with J gene TRBJ2-1; D may be TRBD1 (6 bases). The germline CDR1 and CDR2 sequences are PRHDT and FYEKMQ (reference sequence). This CDR3 has 17 amino acids. V lost 4 bases and J lost 2, with 18 bases in between. CDR3 nucleotides: TGTGCCAGCAGCTCGACCCAGGGGAGTAGGGCCTACAATGAGCAGTTCTTC. Protein: CASSSTQGSRAYNEQFF.

The chain couples TRBV20-1 to TRBJ1-4; D gene uncertain. CDR1 and CDR2 from the germline V gene are DFQATT and SNEGSKA (reference sequence). This CDR3 has 13 amino acids. V dropped 1 base and J dropped 6 bases, with 9 bases sitting between them. CDR3 region: CSARVLGDEKLFF. DNA of the CDR3: TGCAGTGCTAGAGTCCTCGGTGATGAAAAACTGTTTTTT.

The table lists this clonotype with many counts. The chain is built from TRBV20-1 and TRBJ2-5; no reliable D call. CDR3 length equals 9 residues. Trimming cost V 6 bases and J 7 bases, with 6 bases left between them. In germline, CDR1 is DFQATT, CDR2 SNEGSKA (reference sequence). The CDR3 is CSAAGTQYF. In nucleotides, the CDR3 is TGCAGTGCGGCAGGGACCCAGTACTTC.

This clonotype was found a few times. This rearrangement joins TRBV7-8 to TRBJ2-1; no reliable D call. The CDR3 consists of 16 residues. With 5 bases removed from V and 3 bases from J, the gap between germline ends came to 17 bases. CDR1 and CDR2 (germline): SGHVS, FQNEAQ. CDR3 coding DNA: TGTGCCAGCAGCCCGACCGGGCCCCTTAACTACAATGAGCAGTTCTTC. Translating it yields CASSPTGPLNYNEQFF.

The chain carries TRBV20-1 and TRBJ2-5; 11 nucleotides line up with TRBD2. TRBJ2-7 matches the DNA end more closely, so the J call is doubtful. Germline V gene sequence: CDR1 DFQATT, CDR2 SNEGSKA (reference sequence). The CDR3 runs 15 residues. The CDR3: CSAKPSGRPLYEQYF. The CDR3 DNA reads as TGCAGTGCTAAACCTAGCGGGAGGCCGTTATACGAGCAGTACTTC.

This clonotype turned up a few times. J is TRBJ2-3 and V is TRBV2; possible D gene TRBD1, 6 bases. The V gene's germline CDR1 is SNHLY and CDR2 FYNNEI. V was shortened by 4 bases and J by 8 bases, with 10 bases between the two germline ends. The CDR3 has 12 amino acids. DNA of the CDR3: TGTGCCAGCAGTGGGGGACATGGTACGCAGTATTTT. Amino acid sequence: CASSGGHGTQYF.

This clonotype was counted between two and nine times. This chain uses TRBV7-2 with TRBJ2-1; the D gene could be TRBD1 or TRBD2 (5 bases each). This CDR3 has 16 amino acids. Germline CDR1 and CDR2: SGHTA and FQGNSA. Trimming shortened V by 4 bases and J by 2 bases, and 15 bases separated the two germline ends. The CDR3 spells CASSSEWGIPYNEQFF. CDR3 bases: TGTGCCAGCAGCTCCGAGTGGGGGATACCCTACAATGAGCAGTTCTTC.

This clonotype was seen at least ten times. The genes are TRBV29-1 and TRBJ2-3; 9 bases map to TRBD2. The germline V gene encodes CDR1 SQVTM and CDR2 ANQGSEA. This CDR3 comprises 15 residues. V was clipped by 4 bases and J by 2 bases; unmatched bases: 7. The CDR3 nucleotides read TGCAGCGTTGCTCGAGCGGGGGGTAACACAGATACGCAGTATTTT. Residues: CSVARAGGNTDTQYF.

In its sample, this clonotype was seen a few times. The chain uses TRBV7-2 and TRBJ1-2, with unresolved D. Trimming pared 1 base from V and 5 bases from J, leaving 17 bases between. The germline V gene has CDR1 SGHTA and CDR2 FQGNSA. The CDR3 loop spans 16 amino acids. CDR3 amino acids: CASSLDYGLVGYGYTF. CDR3 in DNA: TGTGCCAGCAGCTTAGATTATGGACTCGTCGGATATGGCTACACCTTC.

This clonotype was observed a few times. The chain has TRBV4-1 and TRBJ1-2, with 8 bases that match TRBD1. V lost 0 bases, J lost 7 bases, and 7 bases stayed unmatched. Germline assignment: CDR1 MGHRA and CDR2 YSYEKL. CDR3 length: 15 residues. CDR3 protein: CASSQEMTGELGYTF. The CDR3 DNA sequence: TGCGCCAGCAGCCAAGAAATGACAGGGGAACTTGGCTACACCTTC.

This clonotype was found a few times. This sequence joins TRBV14 and TRBJ2-1; D is ambiguous. CDR3 length equals 14 residues. CDR1 and CDR2 from the germline V gene are SGHDN and FVKESK. V was cut by 9 bases and J by 1 base, with 13 bases left in between. CDR3 in amino acids: CASAILGSYNEQFF. Here the CDR3 DNA reads TGTGCCAGTGCTATTCTGGGATCCTACAATGAGCAGTTCTTC.

This clonotype showed up just a few times. V usage is TRBV29-1 and J usage is TRBJ1-2; TRBD1 agrees at 10 bases. This CDR3 contains 12 residues. With V trimmed by 7 bases and J by 2 bases, 1 base remained unmatched. Germline V CDR1 and CDR2: SQVTM, ANQGSEA. In DNA form, the CDR3 reads TGCAGCGAGGGACAGGGGAACTATGGCTACACCTTC. Protein sequence: CSEGQGNYGYTF.

The rearrangement uses TRBV3-1 and TRBJ2-1; D is possibly TRBD2 (5 bases). Gene TRBJ2-7 matches the end of the DNA better, so the J call may be wrong. Germline CDR1 LGHDT, CDR2 YNNKEL (reference sequence). The CDR3 runs to 17 residues. CDR3: CASSQDLSGSSYNEQYF. CDR3 nucleotides: TGTGCCAGCAGCCAAGATCTTAGTGGGAGCTCCTACAATGAGCAGTACTTC.

The rearrangement uses TRBV5-1 and TRBJ2-7, with D perhaps TRBD1 or TRBD2 (5 bases each). The CDR3 covers 17 residues. Trimming took 4 bases from V and 2 from J, leaving 22 bases between them. From germline, CDR1 is SGHRS and CDR2 YFSETQ. The CDR3 spells CASSPLTPGRTTYEQYF. CDR3 DNA: TGCGCCAGCAGCCCCCTTACTCCGGGACGGACGACCTACGAGCAGTACTTC. The full variable domain, in which reference TRBV5-1 and TRBJ2-7 provide the parts outside the CDR3, is KAGVTQTPRYLIKTRGQQVTLSCSPISGHRSVSWYQQTPGQGLQFLFEYFSETQRNKGNFPGRFSGRQFSNSRSEMNVSTLELGDSALYLCASSPLTPGRTTYEQYFGPGTRLTVT.

This clonotype was detected only a few times. The chain recombines TRBV6-1 with TRBJ2-1; tentative D call: TRBD1 (6 bases). The CDR3 runs 14 residues. Germline lookup yields CDR1 MNHNS and CDR2 SASEGT. Deletions cut 7 bases from V and 4 bases from J, with 14 bases between. The CDR3 nucleotides read TGTGCCAGCAAAACTCAGGGGATGTACAATGAGCAGTTCTTC. It is translated as CASKTQGMYNEQFF.

This chain uses TRBV3-1 with TRBJ1-2; D is unresolved. The V and J ends lost 1 base and 12 bases respectively, with 21 bases between them. CDR1 and CDR2 from the germline V gene are LGHDT and YNNKEL (reference sequence). The CDR3 covers 15 residues. CDR3 amino acids: CASSQVLLDSAPDTF. In nucleotides, the CDR3 is TGTGCCAGCAGCCAAGTTCTTTTGGATTCGGCACCGGACACCTTC. Drawing the rest from reference TRBV3-1 and TRBJ1-2, the complete variable domain is DTAVSQTPKYLVTQMGNDKSIKCEQNLGHDTMYWYKQDSKKFLKIMFSYNNKELIINETVPNRFSPKSPDKAHLNLHINSLELGDSAVYFCASSQVLLDSAPDTFGSGTRLTVV.

This clonotype was found many times. The DNA is omitted, as the CDR3 cannot be located on it reliably, and the CDR3 follows TCRdb's listing. CDR3 protein: CASSSGQGDYEQYF. The chain is built from TRBV18 and TRBJ2-7; TRBD1 is taken as the D call from the table, unchecked against the DNA. Looked up from germline, CDR1 is KGHSH and CDR2 is LQKENI. The CDR3 length equals 14 residues, ends included.

This clonotype came up once. The V and J genes are TRBV10-3 and TRBJ1-5; D is ambiguous. This CDR3 comprises 14 residues. Trimming left V 0 bases short and J 0 bases short, with 3 bases between. CDR1 is ENHRY, CDR2 SYGVKD, per germline. The chain's CDR3 is CAISESDSNQPQHF. Here the CDR3 DNA reads TGTGCCATCAGTGAGTCAGATAGCAATCAGCCCCAGCATTTT.

This chain connects TRBV4-1 to TRBJ2-5, with TRBD1 identical over 8 bases. Germline CDR1 is MGHRA and CDR2 is YSYEKL. The CDR3 is 18 residues long. V lost 0 bases and J lost 4; bases outside the gene matches: 13. In DNA form, the CDR3 reads TGCGCCAGCAGCCAAGATAGCGCCGGGACAGGAGTTCGAGAGACCCAGTACTTC. Its translation is CASSQDSAGTGVRETQYF.

The rearrangement links TRBV3-1 to TRBJ2-7; 9 positions agree with TRBD1. With 2 bases clipped from V and 0 bases from J, the junction kept 2 bases outside the gene matches. This CDR3 is 15 amino acids long. Germline lookup yields CDR1 LGHDT and CDR2 YNNKEL (reference sequence). In DNA, the CDR3 is TGTGCCAGCAGCCAATGGGACAGGGCCTCCTACGAGCAGTACTTC. Protein: CASSQWDRASYEQYF.